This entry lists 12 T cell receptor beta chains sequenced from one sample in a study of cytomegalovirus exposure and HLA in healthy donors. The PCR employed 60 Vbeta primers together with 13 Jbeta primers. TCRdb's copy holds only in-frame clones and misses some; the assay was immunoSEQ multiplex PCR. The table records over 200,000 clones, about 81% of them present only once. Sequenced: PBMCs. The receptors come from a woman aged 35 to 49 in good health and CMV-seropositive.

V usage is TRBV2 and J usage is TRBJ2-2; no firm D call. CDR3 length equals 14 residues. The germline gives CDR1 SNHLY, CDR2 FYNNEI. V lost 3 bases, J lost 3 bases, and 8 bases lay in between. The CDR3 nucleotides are TGTGCCAGCAGTGATATCGCGTACACCGGGGAGCTGTTTTTT. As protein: CASSDIAYTGELFF.

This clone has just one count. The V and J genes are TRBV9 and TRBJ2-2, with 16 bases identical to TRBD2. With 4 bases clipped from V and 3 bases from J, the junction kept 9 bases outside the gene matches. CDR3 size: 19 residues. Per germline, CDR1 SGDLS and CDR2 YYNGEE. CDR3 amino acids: CASSPGTSGRASYTGELFF. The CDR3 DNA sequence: TGTGCCAGCAGCCCAGGGACTAGCGGGAGGGCCTCATACACCGGGGAGCTGTTTTTT.

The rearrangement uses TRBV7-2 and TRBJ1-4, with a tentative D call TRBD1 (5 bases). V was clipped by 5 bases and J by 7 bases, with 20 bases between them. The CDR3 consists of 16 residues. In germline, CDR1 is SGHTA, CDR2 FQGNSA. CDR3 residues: CASSSTRGGRTEKLFF. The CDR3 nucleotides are TGTGCCAGCAGCAGCACCCGGGGGGGACGAACTGAAAAACTGTTTTTT.

The CDR3 nucleotides read TGCGCCAGCAGCCAGCGACGGGACAGCTCTGGAAACACCATATATTTT. Translation gives CASSQRRDSSGNTIYF. The genes are TRBV4-1 and TRBJ1-3; 7 nucleotides align to TRBD1. Germline CDR1 reads MGHRA; CDR2 reads YSYEKL. V shed 3 bases and J 0 bases; nucleotides not matched to a gene: 5. This CDR3 has 16 amino acids.

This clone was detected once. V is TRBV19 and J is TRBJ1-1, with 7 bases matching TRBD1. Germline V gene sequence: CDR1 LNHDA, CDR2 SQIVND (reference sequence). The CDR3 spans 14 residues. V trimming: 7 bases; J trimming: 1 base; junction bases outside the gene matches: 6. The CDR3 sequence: CASTLGTANTEAFF. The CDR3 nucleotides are TGTGCCAGTACACTAGGGACAGCGAACACTGAAGCTTTCTTT.

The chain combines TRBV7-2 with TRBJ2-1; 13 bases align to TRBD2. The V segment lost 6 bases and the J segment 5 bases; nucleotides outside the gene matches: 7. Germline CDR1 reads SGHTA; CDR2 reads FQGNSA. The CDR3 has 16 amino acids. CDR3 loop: CASSSGTSGVNNEQFF. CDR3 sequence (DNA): TGTGCCAGCAGTTCCGGGACTAGCGGGGTTAACAATGAGCAGTTCTTC. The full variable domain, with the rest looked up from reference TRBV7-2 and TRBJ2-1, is GAGVSQSPSNKVTEKGKDVELRCDPISGHTALYWYRQSLGQGLEFLIYFQGNSAPDKSGLPSDRFSAERTGGSVSTLTIQRTQQEDSAVYLCASSSGTSGVNNEQFFGPGTRLTVL.

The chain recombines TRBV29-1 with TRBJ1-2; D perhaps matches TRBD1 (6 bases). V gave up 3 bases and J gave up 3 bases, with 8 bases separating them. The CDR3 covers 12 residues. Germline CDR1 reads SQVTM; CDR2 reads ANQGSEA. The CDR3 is CSVDRTDYGYTF. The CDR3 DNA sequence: TGCAGCGTTGACAGGACAGACTATGGCTACACCTTC. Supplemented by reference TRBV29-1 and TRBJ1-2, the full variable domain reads SAVISQKPSRDICQRGTSLTIQCQVDSQVTMMFWYRQQPGQSLTLIATANQGSEATYESGFVIDKFPISRPNLTFSTLTVSNMSPEDSSIYLCSVDRTDYGYTFGSGTRLTVV.

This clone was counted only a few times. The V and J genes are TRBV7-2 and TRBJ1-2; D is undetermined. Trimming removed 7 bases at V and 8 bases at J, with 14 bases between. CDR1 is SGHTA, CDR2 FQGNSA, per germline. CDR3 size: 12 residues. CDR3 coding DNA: TGTGCCAGCACCTACTGGGGAGGAGGCTACACCTTC. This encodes CASTYWGGGYTF.

The CDR3 loop reads CASSHPGTSGGASAQYF. DNA for the CDR3: TGTGCCAGCAGCCATCCCGGGACTAGCGGGGGGGCCTCGGCGCAGTATTTT. The chain combines TRBV7-2 with TRBJ2-3, with 16 nucleotides matching TRBD2. The length of the CDR3 is 17 residues. CDR1 is SGHTA and CDR2 is FQGNSA in the germline V gene. Germline trimming cut 5 bases from V and 10 bases from J; bases unmatched to any gene: 12. Complete variable domain (other parts from reference TRBV7-2 and TRBJ2-3): GAGVSQSPSNKVTEKGKDVELRCDPISGHTALYWYRQSLGQGLEFLIYFQGNSAPDKSGLPSDRFSAERTGGSVSTLTIQRTQQEDSAVYLCASSHPGTSGGASAQYFGPGTRLTVL.

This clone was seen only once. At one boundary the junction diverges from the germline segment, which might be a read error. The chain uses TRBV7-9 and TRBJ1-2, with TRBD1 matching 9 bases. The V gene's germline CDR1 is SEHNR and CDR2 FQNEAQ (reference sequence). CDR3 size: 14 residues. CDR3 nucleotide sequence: TGTTCCAGCAGCTTAGGGGGACAGGGTATCGGCTACACCTTC. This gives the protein CSSSLGGQGIGYTF. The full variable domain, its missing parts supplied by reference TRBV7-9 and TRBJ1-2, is DTGVSQNPRHKITKRGQNVTFRCDPISEHNRLYWYRQTLGQGPEFLTYFQNEAQLEKSRLLSDRFSAERPKGSFSTLEIQRTEQGDSAMYLCSSSLGGQGIGYTFGSGTRLTVV.

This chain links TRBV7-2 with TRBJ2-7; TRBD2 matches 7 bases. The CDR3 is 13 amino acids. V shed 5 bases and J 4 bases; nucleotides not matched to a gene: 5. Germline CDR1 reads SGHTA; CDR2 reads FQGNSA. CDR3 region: CASSPAGEYEQYF. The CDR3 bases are TGTGCCAGCAGCCCCGCGGGGGAGTACGAGCAGTACTTC.

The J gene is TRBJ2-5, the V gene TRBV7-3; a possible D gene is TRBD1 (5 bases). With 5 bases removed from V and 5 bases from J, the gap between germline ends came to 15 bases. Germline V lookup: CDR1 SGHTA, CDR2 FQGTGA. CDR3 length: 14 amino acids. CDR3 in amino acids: CASSPQPAGETQYF. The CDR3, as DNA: TGTGCCAGCAGCCCCCAGCCGGCAGGGGAGACCCAGTACTTC.